This TCR beta chain comes out of a study of memory CD4+ T cells and cytomegalovirus serostatus. The sort gate was single viable CD3+CD4+CD8-CD45RO+ cells for memory CD4+ T cells. The data were produced by immunoSEQ multiplex PCR, yet TCRdb's version contains in-frame clones alone and is incomplete. This sample has around 63,000 clones, with roughly three quarters found just once. Per germline, CDR1 MGHRA and CDR2 YSYEKL. The CDR3 has 15 amino acids. V was cut by 3 bases and J by 0 bases, with 11 bases left in between. The receptor was derived from an adult in good health and CMV-seropositive. J is TRBJ1-2 and V is TRBV4-1, with D tentatively TRBD1 (6 bases). The material sequenced was memory CD4+ T cells from blood. The CDR3 region is CASSQGQAANYGYTF. In DNA, the CDR3 is TGCGCCAGCAGCCAGGGACAAGCTGCTAACTATGGCTACACCTTC.